The 22 T cell receptor beta chains reported below all come from one sample, sequenced in a study of tumor-infiltrating lymphocytes in primary liver carcinoma. A constant-region primer served to make TCR beta cDNA from roughly 480 ng total RNA. Modified slightly, ARM-PCR produced TCR beta libraries over three nested multiplex PCR rounds. TRBV1-TRBV30 forward primers paired with a C-beta reverse primer drove the first two PCR rounds, ten to eleven cycles each. TCRdb used MiXCR to reprocess the multiplex PCR reads, holding one entry per CDR3 protein. The data hold around 120,000 distinct CDR3 sequences, with nearly 70% observed a single time. Unsorted bulk tissue of about 18-32 mg yielded co-extracted RNA and DNA. What was sequenced was tumor-adjacent normal liver tissue. These receptors were collected from a woman aged 55-69 years with primary liver carcinoma and hepatitis B virus infection.

Notes on this clonotype: The germline gene is not matched at one end of the junction; a read error may be the cause. CDR3 region: CSVYGTRGKQYF. In DNA, the CDR3 is TGCAGCGTTTACGGGACCCGGGGAAAGCAGTATTTC. The rearrangement joins TRBV29-1 to TRBJ2-7; D is tentatively TRBD1 or TRBD2 (5 bases each). The CDR3 runs to 12 residues. The germline gives CDR1 SQVTM, CDR2 ANQGSEA.

Concerning this clonotype itself: An end of the junction differs from the germline gene, which may be a read error. DNA for the CDR3: TGTGCCTGCAGCTTGAGGGAGGGGAGGACTAGCGGGCTCAGCTCCTACGAGCAGTGCTTC. This sequence encodes CACSLREGRTSGLSSYEQCF. The chain uses TRBV11-2 and TRBJ2-7, with 11 bases that match TRBD2. CDR1 is SGHAT and CDR2 is FQNNGV in the germline V gene. The CDR3 has 20 amino acids.

About this clonotype: The junction departs from germline at one end; a sequencing error may be responsible. The chain is built from TRBV29-1 and TRBJ2-2; D is perhaps TRBD1 (5 bases). Germline V CDR1 and CDR2: SQVTM, ANQGSEA. This CDR3 spans 14 amino acids. The CDR3 protein is CSAWGERNIGELFF. The CDR3 nucleotides are TGCAGCGCCTGGGGCGAGAGAAACATCGGGGAGCTGTTTTTT.

Comment on this clonotype: A much bigger clone sits one base away, suggesting this may be a read error. This chain links TRBV28 with TRBJ2-2; D is unclear. Germline V gives CDR1 MDHEN, CDR2 SYDVKM. V lost 3 bases and J lost 4, with 12 bases in between. The CDR3 has 15 residues. The CDR3 loop reads CASSFSTEGTGELFF. For the CDR3, the DNA is TGTGCCAGCAGTTTTAGCACGGAAGGCACCGGGGAGCTGTTTTTT.

Notes on this clonotype: One end of the junction varies from germline; a read error may be responsible. The chain recombines TRBV6-5 with TRBJ1-6, with D possibly matching TRBD1 (5 bases). The CDR3 is 15 amino acids. Germline CDR1 is MNHEY and CDR2 is SVGAGI. The CDR3 region is CASHRGGVVASPFRF. The CDR3, as DNA: TGTGCCAGCCACCGCGGGGGGGTTGTCGCTTCACCCTTCCGCTTT.

Details on this clonotype: An end of the junction differs from the germline gene, which may be a read error. The chain has TRBV12-3 or TRBV12-4 and TRBJ1-1; D is perhaps TRBD1 (6 bases). The CDR3 spans 16 residues. CDR3 DNA: TGTGCCAGCAGACCCTGGGGGGGGCGTAGGAACACTGAAGCCTTCTTT. Protein product: CASRPWGGRRNTEAFF.

Points on this clonotype: Germline is not matched at one junction end, which may reflect a read error. V gene TRBV11-2 combines with J gene TRBJ2-3; TRBD2 aligns across 12 bases. The CDR3 sequence is 15 residues long. Per germline, CDR1 SGHAT and CDR2 FQNNGV. The CDR3 coding sequence is TGTGCCAGCAACTCTGGACTAGCGGGACCAGATATGCAGTATTTT. Amino acid sequence: CASNSGLAGPDMQYF. The variable domain in full, with the rest retrieved from reference TRBV11-2 and TRBJ2-3, is EAGVAQSPRYKIIEKRQSVAFWCNPISGHATLYWYQQILGQGPKLLIQFQNNGVVDDSQLPKDRFSAERLKGVDSTLKIQPAKLEDSAVYLCASNSGLAGPDMQYFGPGTRLTVL.

Of note for this clonotype: This sequence may be a read error, since a much larger clone differs from it by one base. The chain uses TRBV5-1 and TRBJ2-1; D might be TRBD1 or TRBD2, each matching 5 bases. CDR3 length: 14 amino acids. In germline, CDR1 is SGHRS, CDR2 YFSETQ. Trimming cost V 4 bases and J 9 bases, with 17 bases left between them. The CDR3: CASSIGTPAIEQFF. CDR3 DNA sequence: TGCGCCAGCAGCATAGGGACCCCCGCGATTGAGCAGTTCTTC.

Notes on this clonotype: One junction end disagrees with the germline gene, perhaps due to a read error. V is TRBV11-2 and J is TRBJ1-1; a possible D gene is TRBD1 (6 bases). Per the germline V gene, CDR1 is SGHAT and CDR2 is FQNNGV. The CDR3 spans 16 residues. This CDR3 is CASSARRGPLNTEAIF. CDR3 nucleotide sequence: TGTGCCAGTAGCGCCCGGCGGGGGCCCCTGAACACTGAGGCTATCTTT.

This clonotype appeared a few times. A read error may produce the germline difference seen at one junction end. The V and J genes are TRBV5-1 and TRBJ2-5; D not resolved. Germline lookup yields CDR1 SGHRS and CDR2 YFSETQ. The CDR3 runs to 14 residues. The CDR3 spells CASSLDSSSQAQYF. CDR3 DNA sequence: TGCGCCAGCAGCTTGGATTCCTCCAGCCAGGCCCAGTATTTC.

The chain combines TRBV6-1 with TRBJ1-4; D is undetermined. Germline V CDR1 and CDR2: MNHNS, SASEGT. The CDR3 is 14 residues long. V lost 9 bases and J lost 3, with 14 bases in between. CDR3 loop: CASTRDRANEKLFF. As DNA, the CDR3 is TGTGCCAGTACCAGAGACCGCGCTAATGAAAAACTGTTTTTT.

The rearrangement links TRBV20-1 to TRBJ1-1; the D is unclear. CDR3 size: 11 residues. Trimming took 6 bases from V and 3 from J, leaving 8 bases between them. The germline gives CDR1 DFQATT, CDR2 SNEGSKA (reference sequence). The CDR3 loop is CSAVGDTEAFF. In DNA form, the CDR3 reads TGCAGTGCGGTCGGGGACACTGAAGCTTTCTTT.

The rearrangement joins TRBV5-6 to TRBJ1-4, with D maybe TRBD1 (6 bases). Germline V gene data show CDR1 as SGHDT and CDR2 as YYEEEE. The CDR3 is made up of 15 amino acids. V was cut by 3 bases and J by 7 bases, with 16 bases left in between. The CDR3 loop reads CASSSVGASIEKLFF. The CDR3 bases are TGTGCCAGCAGCTCGGTGGGGGCGTCGATTGAAAAACTGTTTTTT.

Details on this clonotype: A clone one base away is much larger, so this may be a read error. The chain combines TRBV29-1 with TRBJ1-3; no definite D call. Germline V gene sequence: CDR1 SQVTM, CDR2 ANQGSEA. The CDR3 has 12 residues. As DNA, the CDR3 is TGCGGCGTCGGCGCGCATGGAAACACCATATATTTT. It specifies CGVGAHGNTIYF.

The chain has TRBV20-1 and TRBJ2-1; 10 bases agree with TRBD1. With V trimmed by 5 bases and J by 6 bases, 7 bases remained unmatched. Per the germline V gene, CDR1 is DFQATT and CDR2 is SNEGSKA (reference sequence). The CDR3 length is 14 residues. The CDR3 coding sequence is TGCAGTGCTGCTACCGGGACAGGGGTCAATGAGCAGTTCTTC. As protein: CSAATGTGVNEQFF.

For this clonotype: Sequence at one end of the junction differs from germline and may be a read error. The gene calls are TRBV7-8 and TRBJ2-7; unclear D gene. Germline lookup yields CDR1 SGHVS and CDR2 FQNEAQ. This CDR3 is built from 16 residues. CDR3 loop: CASTLVRLRSSYEQYF. The CDR3 nucleotides are TGCGCCAGCACCTTAGTACGACTTAGGAGCTCCTACGAGCAGTACTTC.

As concerns this clonotype: A read error may explain this, as a much larger clone is one base away. The missing conserved phenylalanine or tryptophan at the end of this CDR3 makes a read error likely. The chain is built from TRBV30 and TRBJ1-2, with D hard to call. CDR3 length: 13 residues. The V gene's germline CDR1 is GTSNPN and CDR2 SVGIG (reference sequence). The ends were cut back, 0 bases at V and 7 bases at J, with 12 bases in the middle. The CDR3 DNA follows: TGTGCCTGGAGTGTAGTACTTGACTCTGGCTACACCCTC. This sequence encodes CAWSVVLDSGYTL.

Comment on this clonotype: A much larger clone is a single base away; this may be a read error. The CDR3 here is CAWSEVTVSNQPQHF. DNA for the CDR3: TGTGCCTGGAGTGAGGTGACAGTCAGCAATCAGCCCCAGCATTTT. This chain connects TRBV30 to TRBJ1-5, with D possibly TRBD1 on 5 matching bases. Trimming pared 1 base from V and 1 base from J, leaving 11 bases between. The V gene's germline CDR1 is GTSNPN and CDR2 SVGIG (reference sequence). The CDR3 is 15 amino acids.

A remark on this clonotype: A junction end diverges from the germline sequence, so it may reflect a read error. V gene TRBV11-2 combines with J gene TRBJ2-5; 8 bases line up with TRBD2. The CDR3 length is 14 residues. Germline assignment: CDR1 SGHAT and CDR2 FQNNGV. CDR3 loop: CASSLTGGGETQYF. The CDR3 coding sequence is TGTGCCAGCAGCCTTACGGGAGGGGGGGAGACTCAGTACTTC.

About this clonotype: One end of the junction fails to match germline, which may point to a read error. The CDR3 here is CASSPRSSGTSGRQGANVLTF. CDR3 sequence (DNA): TGTGCAAGCAGTCCACGTTCTTCCGGGACTAGCGGGAGGCAGGGGGCCAACGTCCTGACTTTC. This chain links TRBV6-5 with TRBJ2-6; the match to TRBD2 covers 15 bases. CDR1 MNHEY and CDR2 SVGAGI come from the germline V gene. The CDR3 is 21 residues long.

The genes are TRBV6-5 and TRBJ2-2; D is tentatively TRBD1 or TRBD2 (6 bases each). This CDR3 has 14 residues. V shed 5 bases and J shed 7 bases, with 14 bases lying between them. CDR1 and CDR2 from the germline V gene are MNHEY and SVGAGI. CDR3 residues: CASSPYREVGELFF. CDR3 bases: TGTGCCAGCAGTCCGTACAGGGAGGTCGGGGAGCTGTTTTTT.

The genes are TRBV19 and TRBJ2-3, with D perhaps TRBD1 or TRBD2 (5 bases each). The V gene lost 5 bases and the J gene lost 5 bases, with 11 bases spanning the gap. Germline-derived CDR1 and CDR2 are LNHDA and SQIVND (reference sequence). The CDR3 runs 13 residues. The CDR3 loop is CASSEGTIDTQYF. For the CDR3, the DNA is TGTGCCAGTAGTGAGGGGACCATAGATACGCAGTATTTT. The full variable domain, with the rest looked up from reference TRBV19 and TRBJ2-3, is DGGITQSPKYLFRKEGQNVTLSCEQNLNHDAMYWYRQDPGQGLRLIYYSQIVNDFQKGDIAEGYSVSREKKESFPLTVTSAQKNPTAFYLCASSEGTIDTQYFGPGTRLTVL.